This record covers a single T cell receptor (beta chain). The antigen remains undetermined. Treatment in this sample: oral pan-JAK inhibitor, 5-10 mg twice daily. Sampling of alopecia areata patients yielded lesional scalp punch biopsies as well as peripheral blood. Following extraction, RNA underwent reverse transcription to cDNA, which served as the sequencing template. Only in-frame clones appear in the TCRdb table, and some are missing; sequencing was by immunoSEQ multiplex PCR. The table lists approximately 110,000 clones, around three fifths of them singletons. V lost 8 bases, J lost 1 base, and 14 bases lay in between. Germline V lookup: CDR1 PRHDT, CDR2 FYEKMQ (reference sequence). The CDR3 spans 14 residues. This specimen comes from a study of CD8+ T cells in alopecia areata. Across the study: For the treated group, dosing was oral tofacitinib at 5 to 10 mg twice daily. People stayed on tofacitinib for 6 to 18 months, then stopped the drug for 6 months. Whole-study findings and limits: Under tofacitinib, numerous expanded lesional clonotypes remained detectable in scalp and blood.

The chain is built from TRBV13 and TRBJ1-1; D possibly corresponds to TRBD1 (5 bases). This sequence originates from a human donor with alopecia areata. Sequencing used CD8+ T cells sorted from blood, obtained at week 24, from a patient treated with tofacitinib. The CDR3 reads CASEGSGKNTEAFF. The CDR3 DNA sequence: TGTGCCAGCGAAGGGTCAGGGAAGAACACTGAAGCTTTCTTT.